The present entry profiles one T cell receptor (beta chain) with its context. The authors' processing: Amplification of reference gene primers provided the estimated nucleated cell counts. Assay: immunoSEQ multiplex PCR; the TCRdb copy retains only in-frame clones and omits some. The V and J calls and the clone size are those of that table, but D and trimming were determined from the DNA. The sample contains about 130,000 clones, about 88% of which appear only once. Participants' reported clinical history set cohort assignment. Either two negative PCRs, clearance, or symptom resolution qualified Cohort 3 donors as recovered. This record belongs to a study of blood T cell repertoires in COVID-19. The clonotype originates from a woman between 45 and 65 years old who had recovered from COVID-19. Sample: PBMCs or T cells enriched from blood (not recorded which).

In DNA, the CDR3 is TGCGCCAGCAGCCCCGGGACAGGTCGTAATGAAAAACTGTTTTTT. Amino acids: CASSPGTGRNEKLFF. This sequence joins TRBV4-1 and TRBJ1-4; 8 bases agree with TRBD1. The CDR3 runs 15 residues. Germline V gene lookup returns CDR1 MGHRA and CDR2 YSYEKL. J was trimmed by 4 bases and V by 4 bases; bases with no gene match: 5.